This entry features one T cell receptor beta chain sequence. The data are from a study of T cell changes during pregnancy in multiple sclerosis. Libraries were prepared by immunoSEQ multiplex PCR; TCRdb keeps only in-frame clonotypes and omits some of them. Among 38,000 or so clones listed, 90% were seen once. J was trimmed by 6 bases and V by 3 bases; bases with no gene match: 9. This CDR3 is 15 amino acids long. Per germline, CDR1 SGHAT and CDR2 FQNNGV. The rearrangement links TRBV11-2 to TRBJ2-7, with 9 nucleotides matching TRBD1. This receptor was identified in a female donor with multiple sclerosis, enrolled in a pregnancy study. The sequenced sample was CD4+ T cells from peripheral blood mononuclear cells, obtained in the second trimester of pregnancy. The CDR3 here is CASSFIGTGQIEQYF. For the CDR3, the DNA is TGTGCCAGCAGCTTTATTGGGACAGGGCAGATCGAGCAGTACTTC.